The 16 T cell receptor beta chains below all came from one sample that was sequenced in a study of cytomegalovirus exposure and HLA in healthy donors. Primers: 60 Vbeta forward and 13 Jbeta reverse. Profiled with immunoSEQ multiplex PCR; TCRdb holds only in-frame clones, not every one. Of 35,000 to 55,000 clones detected, around two thirds appear once; the ten largest clones hold 8% to 9.5%. Sequencing was performed on PBMCs. All receptors come from a human donor in good health.

The chain has TRBV5-1 and TRBJ2-7; D not resolved. Looked up from germline, CDR1 is SGHRS and CDR2 is YFSETQ. This CDR3 region has 14 residues. Trimming pared 0 bases from V and 0 bases from J, leaving 7 bases between. The CDR3 region is CASSLVPGSYEQYF. In DNA form, the CDR3 reads TGCGCCAGCAGCTTGGTCCCAGGCTCCTACGAGCAGTACTTC.

The table lists this clone with a few counts. This chain joins TRBV9 and TRBJ2-7; TRBD1 is a possible D gene (5 bases). The CDR3 consists of 15 residues. CDR1 and CDR2 from the germline V gene are SGDLS and YYNGEE. V lost 0 bases and J 2 bases, leaving 12 bases between the germline ends. DNA for the CDR3: TGTGCCAGCAGCGTAGGGGTTCAGGGTGCCTACGAGCAGTACTTC. It is translated as CASSVGVQGAYEQYF.

The chain is built from TRBV7-8 and TRBJ2-1; 8 bases fit TRBD1. This CDR3 contains 15 residues. Trimming at V came to 4 bases and at J to 3 bases, leaving 5 bases not matched to a gene. Per the germline V gene, CDR1 is SGHVS and CDR2 is FQNEAQ. The CDR3, as DNA: TGTGCCAGCAGCTCCGACAGGGGATTCTACAATGAGCAGTTCTTC. It translates to CASSSDRGFYNEQFF.

In this sample, this clone turned up once. The V and J genes are TRBV9 and TRBJ1-1, with 9 bases lining up with TRBD1. Germline CDR1 reads SGDLS; CDR2 reads YYNGEE. V dropped 3 bases and J dropped 4; count of bases not matched to a gene: 7. This CDR3 spans 15 amino acids. This chain's CDR3 is CASSEDRGYVTEAFF. CDR3 sequence (DNA): TGTGCCAGCAGCGAGGACAGGGGATATGTCACTGAAGCTTTCTTT.

This chain uses TRBV18 with TRBJ2-1; TRBD2 agrees at 9 bases. Trimming removed 1 base from V and 5 bases from J; junction bases left unmatched: 9. This CDR3 has 17 amino acids. In germline, CDR1 is KGHSH, CDR2 LQKENI. The CDR3 sequence: CASSPRPAGGPDNEQFF. The CDR3, as DNA: TGTGCCAGCTCACCACGGCCTGCGGGGGGGCCCGACAATGAGCAGTTCTTC.

This chain uses TRBV4-1 with TRBJ1-4; the D gene is possibly TRBD1 (5 bases). The CDR3 totals 17 residues. The V end was cut by 0 bases, the J end by 4 bases, with 15 bases between. Per the germline V gene, CDR1 is MGHRA and CDR2 is YSYEKL. The CDR3 DNA is TGCGCCAGCAGCCAAGAAGGGATTGGGGCTGGTAATGAAAAACTGTTTTTT. Protein: CASSQEGIGAGNEKLFF.

The sample holds a few counts of this clone. This rearrangement joins TRBV19 to TRBJ1-5; D unclear. In germline, CDR1 is LNHDA, CDR2 SQIVND (reference sequence). This CDR3 spans 13 amino acids. V was trimmed by 7 bases and J by 4 bases, leaving 11 bases between them. The CDR3 reads CASMETENQPQHF. The CDR3 DNA reads as TGTGCCAGTATGGAGACGGAAAATCAGCCCCAGCATTTT.

V is TRBV2 and J is TRBJ1-2, with no clear D. Germline assignment: CDR1 SNHLY and CDR2 FYNNEI. The V and J ends lost 4 bases and 3 bases respectively, with 12 bases between them. This CDR3 is built from 14 residues. This CDR3 is CASSAQEAHYGYTF. In DNA form, the CDR3 reads TGTGCCAGCAGTGCCCAGGAAGCCCACTATGGCTACACCTTC.

A single count supports this clone. This chain joins TRBV19 and TRBJ2-3, with 11 nucleotides matching TRBD2. Unmatched junction bases numbered 13, after V lost 3 bases and J lost 2 bases. The germline CDR1 and CDR2 sequences are LNHDA and SQIVND (reference sequence). The CDR3 spans 19 residues. The CDR3: CASSMLAGGRGALTDTQYF. Written as DNA, the CDR3 is TGTGCCAGTAGTATGCTAGCGGGGGGCCGCGGGGCTCTCACAGATACGCAGTATTTT.

The gene calls are TRBV5-4 and TRBJ2-1; D might be TRBD1 (6 bases). The CDR3 has 14 residues. Trimming took off 4 bases at V and 3 bases at J, with 11 bases between the two ends. Germline loops: CDR1 SGHNT, CDR2 YYREEE (reference sequence). This chain's CDR3 is CASSGEGGYNEQFF. The CDR3 DNA reads as TGTGCCAGCAGCGGAGAAGGGGGCTACAATGAGCAGTTCTTC. The full variable domain, rest sourced from reference TRBV5-4 and TRBJ2-1, is ETGVTQSPTHLIKTRGQQVTLRCSSQSGHNTVSWYQQALGQGPQFIFQYYREEENGRGNFPPRFSGLQFPNYSSELNVNALELDDSALYLCASSGEGGYNEQFFGPGTRLTVL.

The chain joins TRBV18 to TRBJ1-4, with a tentative D call TRBD1 (5 bases). Trimming pared 1 base from V and 10 bases from J, leaving 16 bases between. Germline CDR1 is KGHSH and CDR2 is LQKENI. CDR3 size: 15 residues. Here the CDR3 DNA reads TGTGCCAGCTCACCACTGGGGCTGGTTTACGGAAAACTGTTTTTT. This encodes CASSPLGLVYGKLFF.

This chain joins TRBV7-2 and TRBJ1-2; TRBD1 matches 7 bases. CDR1 and CDR2 from the germline V gene are SGHTA and FQGNSA. V shed 5 bases, J shed 3 bases, and the junction held 6 bases outside the gene matches. There are 14 residues in the CDR3. CDR3 bases: TGTGCCAGCAGCGTAGTCACAGGGGACTATGGCTACACCTTC. Protein: CASSVVTGDYGYTF.

The sample holds a few counts of this clone. This rearrangement joins TRBV5-4 to TRBJ2-1; 12 nucleotides match TRBD2. J gave up 0 bases and V 1 base, and 5 bases lay outside the gene matches. CDR1 and CDR2 (germline): SGHNT, YYREEE (reference sequence). The CDR3 is 18 residues long. This CDR3 reads CASSLSSGGGSSYNEQFF. The CDR3 nucleotides read TGTGCCAGCAGCTTGTCTAGCGGGGGGGGGAGCTCCTACAATGAGCAGTTCTTC.

The chain links TRBV5-1 to TRBJ1-6; the match to TRBD1 covers 7 bases. This CDR3 has 15 amino acids. From germline, CDR1 is SGHRS and CDR2 YFSETQ. The trim removed 3 bases at V and 6 bases at J, leaving 6 bases unmatched. CDR3 DNA: TGCGCCAGCAGCTCCATGGGACAGAGTAATTCACCCCTCCACTTT. Protein sequence: CASSSMGQSNSPLHF.

This rearrangement joins TRBV19 to TRBJ1-1; maybe TRBD1 (5 bases). Trimming took off 7 bases at V and 1 base at J, with 16 bases between the two ends. In germline, CDR1 is LNHDA, CDR2 SQIVND (reference sequence). There are 15 residues in the CDR3. The CDR3 nucleotides read TGTGCCAGTATGGAGTTGGGGGGGAAGAACACTGAAGCTTTCTTT. Its translation: CASMELGGKNTEAFF. Full variable domain (outside the CDR3, taken from reference TRBV19 and TRBJ1-1): DGGITQSPKYLFRKEGQNVTLSCEQNLNHDAMYWYRQDPGQGLRLIYYSQIVNDFQKGDIAEGYSVSREKKESFPLTVTSAQKNPTAFYLCASMELGGKNTEAFFGQGTRLTVV.

This chain joins TRBV29-1 and TRBJ2-6; D gene ambiguous. The CDR3 has 16 residues. V dropped 3 bases and J dropped 0 bases, with 12 bases sitting between them. Germline CDR1 is SQVTM and CDR2 is ANQGSEA. The CDR3 DNA is TGCAGCGTTGATCAGGAAATAAGCTCTGGGGCCAACGTCCTGACTTTC. Amino acids: CSVDQEISSGANVLTF.